Listed below are T cell receptor beta chains from one sample, sequenced in a study of T cell changes during pregnancy in multiple sclerosis. Here immunoSEQ multiplex PCR was the method, and the copy in TCRdb shows in-frame clones only, minus some. The sample comprises about 44,000 clones, roughly 89% of which are singletons, and approximately 0.62% rests with the top ten. The material sequenced was CD4+ T cells from peripheral blood mononuclear cells, taken in the first trimester of pregnancy. Every receptor here comes from a female donor with multiple sclerosis, enrolled in a pregnancy study. Both conserved end residues are part of each CDR3. D genes are given only for firm matches. Only part of the rows carry a size: once, few, many, or a class if the clone is expanded.

clone size: .; J gene: TRBJ2-6; V gene: TRBV9; D gene: .; CDR3 protein: CASSSQSMGGGRGLGANVLTF; CDR3 DNA: TGTGCCAGCAGCTCCCAATCCATGGGCGGGGGCAGGGGCCTTGGGGCCAACGTCCTGACTTTC
clone size: once; J gene: TRBJ2-1; V gene: TRBV20-1; D gene: .; CDR3 protein: CSARGEWEQFF; CDR3 DNA: TGCAGTGCTAGAGGAGAGTGGGAGCAGTTCTTC
clone size: once; J gene: TRBJ2-7; V gene: TRBV19; D gene: TRBD2; CDR3 protein: CASSMILTSGRAGEQYF; CDR3 DNA: TGTGCCAGTAGTATGATATTGACTAGCGGGAGGGCTGGTGAGCAGTACTTC
clone size: few; J gene: TRBJ2-7; V gene: TRBV9; D gene: .; CDR3 protein: CASSAQGGEQYF; CDR3 DNA: TGTGCCAGCAGCGCCCAGGGGGGCGAGCAGTACTTC
clone size: .; J gene: TRBJ1-1; V gene: TRBV19; D gene: TRBD1; CDR3 protein: CASRDRVLRPEAFF; CDR3 DNA: TGTGCCAGTAGGGACAGGGTTTTGCGTCCTGAAGCTTTCTTT
clone size: few; J gene: TRBJ2-7; V gene: TRBV5-5; D gene: TRBD1; CDR3 protein: CASSRGQGSYF; CDR3 DNA: TGTGCCAGCAGCCGAGGACAGGGTTCGTACTTC
clone size: .; J gene: TRBJ1-5; V gene: TRBV15; D gene: .; CDR3 protein: CATSRDQAGWAQYSNQPQHF; CDR3 DNA: TGTGCCACCAGCAGAGATCAGGCAGGGTGGGCTCAATATAGCAATCAGCCCCAGCATTTT
clone size: .; J gene: TRBJ2-1; V gene: TRBV7-8; D gene: .; CDR3 protein: CASSLTEVNEQFF; CDR3 DNA: TGTGCCAGCAGCTTGACAGAGGTCAATGAGCAGTTCTTC
clone size: .; J gene: TRBJ1-5; V gene: TRBV30; D gene: .; CDR3 protein: CAWSSQAGLGPQHF; CDR3 DNA: TGTGCCTGGAGTAGCCAGGCAGGGTTAGGGCCCCAGCATTTT
clone size: .; J gene: TRBJ1-2; V gene: TRBV4-2; D gene: TRBD1; CDR3 protein: CASSPRQGLSYGYTF; CDR3 DNA: TGTGCCAGCAGCCCCCGACAGGGGTTGAGCTATGGCTACACCTTC
clone size: .; J gene: TRBJ2-7; V gene: TRBV5-6; D gene: TRBD1; CDR3 protein: CASSSGTGVAYEQYF; CDR3 DNA: TGTGCCAGCAGCTCCGGGACAGGGGTCGCCTACGAGCAGTACTTC
clone size: .; J gene: TRBJ2-1; V gene: TRBV19; D gene: .; CDR3 protein: CASSSHLYEQFF; CDR3 DNA: TGTGCCAGTAGTTCCCACTTATATGAGCAGTTCTTC
clone size: .; J gene: TRBJ2-2; V gene: TRBV5-1; D gene: .; CDR3 protein: CASSPQYTGELFF; CDR3 DNA: TGCGCCAGCAGCCCCCAATACACCGGGGAGCTGTTTTTT
clone size: once; J gene: TRBJ1-1; V gene: TRBV28; D gene: .; CDR3 protein: CASSRRYTEAFF; CDR3 DNA: TGTGCCAGCAGTAGGAGGTACACTGAAGCTTTCTTT
clone size: .; J gene: TRBJ1-3; V gene: TRBV6-5; D gene: .; CDR3 protein: CASRPNRAGNTIYF; CDR3 DNA: TGTGCCAGCAGGCCCAACAGGGCTGGAAACACCATATATTTT
clone size: .; J gene: TRBJ2-5; V gene: TRBV7-7; D gene: TRBD1; CDR3 protein: CASSSPGQGLRETQYF; CDR3 DNA: TGTGCTAGCAGCTCTCCGGGACAGGGGCTTCGAGAGACCCAGTACTTC
clone size: few; J gene: TRBJ1-2; V gene: TRBV4-1; D gene: .; CDR3 protein: CASTSNRELRYGYTF; CDR3 DNA: TGCGCCAGCACCTCCAACAGGGAACTCCGATATGGCTACACCTTC
clone size: .; J gene: TRBJ2-2; V gene: TRBV14; D gene: .; CDR3 protein: CASSQVLVTGELFF; CDR3 DNA: TGTGCCAGCAGCCAAGTTCTAGTCACCGGGGAGCTGTTTTTT
clone size: .; J gene: TRBJ2-1; V gene: TRBV7-9; D gene: TRBD2; CDR3 protein: CASSSPGLAGVNEQFF; CDR3 DNA: TGTGCCAGCAGCTCCCCGGGACTAGCGGGAGTTAATGAGCAGTTCTTC
clone size: .; J gene: TRBJ2-6; V gene: TRBV2; D gene: .; CDR3 protein: CASRLEQGSGANVLTF; CDR3 DNA: TGTGCCAGCAGATTGGAACAGGGCTCTGGGGCCAACGTCCTGACTTTC
clone size: .; J gene: TRBJ2-5; V gene: TRBV10-3; D gene: .; CDR3 protein: CAISASETETQYF; CDR3 DNA: TGTGCCATCAGTGCGTCGGAGACAGAGACCCAGTACTTC
clone size: .; J gene: TRBJ2-7; V gene: TRBV5-1; D gene: .; CDR3 protein: CASSLGSQYEQYF; CDR3 DNA: TGCGCCAGCAGCTTGGGCAGTCAATACGAGCAGTACTTC
clone size: .; J gene: TRBJ2-2; V gene: TRBV7-6; D gene: TRBD1; CDR3 protein: CASSPVTGGSSGELFF; CDR3 DNA: TGTGCCAGCAGCCCTGTGACAGGGGGCTCGTCCGGGGAGCTGTTTTTT
clone size: .; J gene: TRBJ2-5; V gene: TRBV9; D gene: .; CDR3 protein: CASSVGRREETQYF; CDR3 DNA: TGTGCCAGCAGCGTAGGTCGCAGGGAAGAGACCCAGTACTTC
clone size: .; J gene: TRBJ2-1; V gene: TRBV25-1; D gene: TRBD2; CDR3 protein: CASRRGSSYNEQFF; CDR3 DNA: TGTGCCAGCAGACGCGGGAGCTCCTACAATGAGCAGTTCTTC
clone size: .; J gene: TRBJ2-2; V gene: TRBV7-9; D gene: .; CDR3 protein: CASSPAGLYTGELFF; CDR3 DNA: TGTGCCAGCAGCCCCGCGGGACTCTACACCGGGGAGCTGTTTTTT
clone size: .; J gene: TRBJ2-1; V gene: TRBV28; D gene: .; CDR3 protein: CASKQTDSYNEQFF; CDR3 DNA: TGTGCCAGCAAACAGACCGACTCCTACAATGAGCAGTTCTTC
clone size: .; J gene: TRBJ2-5; V gene: TRBV15; D gene: .; CDR3 protein: CATSRARVEETQYF; CDR3 DNA: TGTGCCACCAGCAGAGCCAGGGTAGAAGAGACCCAGTACTTC
clone size: .; J gene: TRBJ2-4; V gene: TRBV7-3; D gene: .; CDR3 protein: CASSLREGDIQYF; CDR3 DNA: TGTGCCAGCAGCTTAAGGGAGGGGGACATTCAGTACTTC
clone size: .; J gene: TRBJ2-7; V gene: TRBV19; D gene: TRBD1; CDR3 protein: CASSNTGGVTYEQYF; CDR3 DNA: TGTGCCAGTAGTAATACAGGGGGCGTCACCTACGAGCAGTACTTC
clone size: .; J gene: TRBJ2-3; V gene: TRBV9; D gene: TRBD1; CDR3 protein: CASSGTGSTDTQYF; CDR3 DNA: TGTGCCAGCAGCGGGACAGGTAGCACAGATACGCAGTATTTT
clone size: .; J gene: TRBJ1-4; V gene: TRBV2; D gene: TRBD1; CDR3 protein: CASRATGAPGEKLFF; CDR3 DNA: TGTGCCAGCAGAGCAACAGGGGCGCCTGGGGAAAAACTGTTTTTT
clone size: .; J gene: TRBJ2-3; V gene: TRBV9; D gene: TRBD2; CDR3 protein: CASSVGRTSSTDTQYF; CDR3 DNA: TGTGCCAGCAGCGTAGGGAGGACTAGCAGCACAGATACGCAGTATTTT
clone size: .; J gene: TRBJ1-2; V gene: TRBV11-2; D gene: TRBD1; CDR3 protein: CASSLAGTGYGGYTF; CDR3 DNA: TGTGCCAGCAGCTTAGCGGGGACAGGGTACGGTGGCTACACCTTC
clone size: .; J gene: TRBJ2-3; V gene: TRBV7-6; D gene: .; CDR3 protein: CASTWAGTDTQYF; CDR3 DNA: TGTGCCAGCACCTGGGCTGGCACAGATACGCAGTATTTT
clone size: once; J gene: TRBJ2-2; V gene: TRBV7-8; D gene: .; CDR3 protein: CASSFAGELFF; CDR3 DNA: TGTGCCAGCAGCTTCGCCGGGGAGCTGTTTTTT
clone size: .; J gene: TRBJ2-7; V gene: TRBV18; D gene: .; CDR3 protein: CASSPREAYEQYF; CDR3 DNA: TGTGCCAGCTCACCACGCGAAGCCTACGAGCAGTACTTC
clone size: .; J gene: TRBJ2-7; V gene: TRBV6-5; D gene: .; CDR3 protein: CASSIYIDSYEQYF; CDR3 DNA: TGTGCCAGCAGTATCTATATCGACAGCTACGAGCAGTACTTC
clone size: few; J gene: TRBJ1-2; V gene: TRBV5-5; D gene: TRBD1; CDR3 protein: CASSPGQGMNGYTF; CDR3 DNA: TGTGCCAGCAGCCCCGGACAGGGAATGAATGGCTACACCTTC
clone size: .; J gene: TRBJ2-1; V gene: TRBV19; D gene: .; CDR3 protein: CASSGLARRDEQFF; CDR3 DNA: TGTGCCAGTAGTGGTCTAGCGCGCAGGGATGAGCAGTTCTTC
clone size: .; J gene: TRBJ2-7; V gene: TRBV9; D gene: TRBD2; CDR3 protein: CASSPQSGRGYEQYF; CDR3 DNA: TGTGCCAGCAGCCCACAGAGCGGGAGGGGCTACGAGCAGTACTTC
clone size: .; J gene: TRBJ2-3; V gene: TRBV5-4; D gene: TRBD1; CDR3 protein: CASSPTRQGIADTQYF; CDR3 DNA: TGTGCCAGCAGCCCGACTCGACAGGGTATAGCAGATACGCAGTATTTT
clone size: .; J gene: TRBJ1-1; V gene: TRBV7-2; D gene: TRBD1; CDR3 protein: CASSTRGPDEAFF; CDR3 DNA: TGTGCCAGCAGCACCAGGGGGCCGGATGAAGCTTTCTTT
clone size: .; J gene: TRBJ2-3; V gene: TRBV4-3; D gene: TRBD2; CDR3 protein: CASSQDPLAGTDTQYF; CDR3 DNA: TGCGCCAGCAGCCAAGACCCCCTAGCGGGCACAGATACGCAGTATTTT
clone size: .; J gene: TRBJ2-1; V gene: TRBV6-1; D gene: TRBD2; CDR3 protein: CASSEVGLAGLSYNEQFF; CDR3 DNA: TGTGCCAGCAGTGAAGTCGGACTAGCGGGACTCTCCTACAATGAGCAGTTCTTC
clone size: .; J gene: TRBJ2-7; V gene: TRBV29-1; D gene: TRBD2; CDR3 protein: CSVEGLAGNYEQYF; CDR3 DNA: TGCAGCGTTGAAGGACTAGCGGGGAACTACGAGCAGTACTTC
clone size: .; J gene: TRBJ1-1; V gene: TRBV19; D gene: TRBD1; CDR3 protein: CASRGQGLNTEAFF; CDR3 DNA: TGTGCCAGTAGGGGACAGGGCCTGAACACTGAAGCTTTCTTT
clone size: .; J gene: TRBJ2-5; V gene: TRBV15; D gene: .; CDR3 protein: CATSRDSGGKETQYF; CDR3 DNA: TGTGCCACCAGCAGAGATTCAGGCGGGAAAGAGACCCAGTACTTC
clone size: .; J gene: TRBJ2-1; V gene: TRBV5-1; D gene: TRBD1; CDR3 protein: CASSLGQGYNEQFF; CDR3 DNA: TGCGCCAGCAGCTTGGGACAGGGATACAATGAGCAGTTCTTC
clone size: .; J gene: TRBJ1-3; V gene: TRBV5-8; D gene: .; CDR3 protein: CASSQTSRGRGNTIYF; CDR3 DNA: TGTGCCAGCAGCCAGACTAGCAGGGGACGCGGAAACACCATATATTTT
clone size: .; J gene: TRBJ1-1; V gene: TRBV4-3; D gene: TRBD1; CDR3 protein: CASSRGQGLLNTEAFF; CDR3 DNA: TGCGCCAGCAGCCGTGGACAGGGCCTTCTCAACACTGAAGCTTTCTTT
clone size: .; J gene: TRBJ1-3; V gene: TRBV7-2; D gene: .; CDR3 protein: CASSLAGNTIYF; CDR3 DNA: TGTGCCAGCAGCTTAGCTGGCAACACCATATATTTT
clone size: .; J gene: TRBJ2-7; V gene: TRBV5-1; D gene: .; CDR3 protein: CASSLDQGFSYEQYF; CDR3 DNA: TGCGCCAGCAGCTTAGATCAGGGGTTCAGCTACGAGCAGTACTTC